This T cell receptor beta chain was found in a study of OX40 agonist ivuxolimab in advanced cancers. At the level of the study: Given to patients was ivuxolimab, an agonistic anti-OX40 (CD134) antibody.

Germline assignment: CDR1 MNHEY and CDR2 SVGAGI. The CDR3 totals 14 residues. V gave up 3 bases and J gave up 4 bases, with 7 bases separating them. Samples were taken at baseline and on day 1 of cycles 4 and 7. Sequenced by immunoSEQ multiplex PCR; TCRdb stores in-frame clones only, minus some. The sample lists 40,000 to 50,000 clones; around 89% were seen once. The sample was CD4+ or CD8+ T cells sorted from blood, taken in a trial of the OX40 agonist ivuxolimab. The sequence derives from an adult with an advanced solid tumor such as melanoma, head and neck, liver or kidney cancer. The chain is built from TRBV6-5 and TRBJ1-6, with D possibly matching TRBD1 (5 bases). CDR3 nucleotide sequence: TGTGCCAGCAGTTATGGGGGGTATAATTCACCCCTCCACTTT. It encodes CASSYGGYNSPLHF.